What follows is one T cell receptor beta chain and its context. The data derive from a study of blood T cell repertoires in COVID-19. Whole-study context: Both acute and convalescent COVID-19 samples were obtained from the United States, Italy and Spain. T cells, B-cell-depleted T cells, or PBMCs supplied cDNA or gDNA.

Losses at the gene ends were 2 bases for V and 2 bases for J; bases not matched to a gene: 5. The germline CDR1 and CDR2 sequences are SGHTS and YDEGEE. The CDR3 extends over 15 amino acids. Per the study methods: Reference gene primer amplification in the assay estimated nucleated cell counts. Sequenced by immunoSEQ multiplex PCR; TCRdb stores in-frame clones only, minus some. The V and J calls and clone size were taken over from that table, and D and trimming were inferred from the DNA. Of tens of thousands of clones in the sample, over 75% were seen once. The source is a human donor in a cohort sampled during active COVID-19. The chain combines TRBV5-8 with TRBJ2-3; TRBD2 matches 7 bases. Sequenced: peripheral blood. The CDR3 nucleotides are TGTGCCAGCAGCTTTTCTAGCGGTTCCACAGATACGCAGTATTTT. Protein: CASSFSSGSTDTQYF.